The entry that follows covers one T cell receptor beta chain sequence. Its specificity is not known. The record originates from a study of cytomegalovirus exposure and HLA in healthy donors. Background on the study: Of around 410 genotyped donors, around 80% grouped in the Caucasian-associated ancestry cluster. Study findings and constraints: Certain indistinguishable V segments, among them TRBV6-2 and TRBV6-3, were excluded. In a later analysis, compared with equally common non-associated chains, HLA-associated beta chains were more expanded. Later on, an analysis tied approximately 15,000 TCR beta sequences to HLA alleles at 0.05 false discovery rate.

In the PCR, 60 Vbeta and 13 Jbeta primers were used. The data were produced by immunoSEQ multiplex PCR, yet TCRdb's version contains in-frame clones alone and is incomplete. This table holds about 70,000 clones, 86% found once. The V and J ends lost 3 bases and 4 bases, in that order; junction bases with no gene match: 7. CDR3 length equals 15 residues. CDR1 LNHDA and CDR2 SQIVND come from the germline V gene (reference sequence). The clonotype comes from a woman aged 25 to 45 in good health and CMV-seronegative. The rearrangement joins TRBV19 to TRBJ2-3; 7 bases agree with TRBD2. The sample consisted of PBMCs. The CDR3: CASSMTSSWADTQYF. The CDR3 nucleotides read TGTGCCAGTAGTATGACTAGCAGTTGGGCAGATACGCAGTATTTT.